This T cell receptor beta chain was sequenced during a study of T cell responses to AZD1222 COVID-19 vaccine. Study-level information: Recipients boosted at about 4 weeks or about 12 weeks are pooled. Overall study results and limits: It should be noted that donors were predominantly white British and more often female, and clonal diversity was possibly underestimated. Nearly half of spike-specific TCRs reportedly go after variant regions that carry no mutations. Spike-specific TCR breadth and depth both grew after two AZD1222 doses.

Using immunoSEQ multiplex PCR, the repertoire was profiled, and TCRdb retains in-frame clones only, with some absent. The data show about 130,000 clones, 80% to 90% seen once. About this clone itself: Its specificity is unknown.

From germline, CDR1 is MDHEN and CDR2 SYDVKM. CDR3 length equals 14 residues. V lost 6 bases to trimming and J lost 0 bases; unmatched junction nucleotides: 2. This clonotype was sampled from an adult in good health. The sequencing used peripheral blood, collected on day 0 of AZD1222 vaccination. The chain carries TRBV28 and TRBJ1-5; 7 nucleotides match TRBD1. In DNA form, the CDR3 reads TGTGCCAGCAGCGACAGGGATAGCAATCAGCCCCAGCATTTT. Amino acids: CASSDRDSNQPQHF.